The 13 T cell receptor beta chains below all came from one sample that was sequenced in a study of cytomegalovirus exposure and HLA in healthy donors. The PCR employed 60 Vbeta primers together with 13 Jbeta primers. Some clones are missing from TCRdb's copy, which holds only in-frame ones; the method was immunoSEQ multiplex PCR. This sample has about 140,000 clones, with around 72% found just once. Material: PBMCs. Source of these receptors: a woman between 35 and 50 years old in good health and CMV-seronegative.

The gene calls are TRBV6-6 and TRBJ1-1; 8 bases agree with TRBD1. CDR3 length equals 13 residues. Trimming removed 6 bases from V and 5 bases from J; junction bases left unmatched: 5. Germline assignment: CDR1 MNHNY and CDR2 SVGAGI (reference sequence). The CDR3 sequence is CASRDRGGTEAFF. The CDR3 nucleotides read TGTGCCAGCAGAGACAGGGGAGGTACTGAAGCTTTCTTT.

This chain joins TRBV5-1 and TRBJ1-4; 8 nucleotides align to TRBD1. The CDR3 extends over 15 amino acids. V trimming: 5 bases; J trimming: 8 bases; junction bases outside the gene matches: 11. Germline CDR1 SGHRS, CDR2 YFSETQ. The CDR3: CASRPALDRAEKLFF. The DNA of the CDR3 is TGCGCCAGCAGACCAGCGTTGGACAGGGCGGAAAAACTGTTTTTT.

The CDR3, as DNA: TGTGCCATCCCTGGCGCAGGGGACCACGAGCAGTACTTC. As protein: CAIPGAGDHEQYF. The rearrangement links TRBV2 to TRBJ2-5, with D possibly being TRBD1 (6 bases). The J call may be incorrect, as the DNA end agrees better with TRBJ2-7. Looked up from germline, CDR1 is SNHLY and CDR2 is FYNNEI. The CDR3 loop spans 13 amino acids.

V gene TRBV28 combines with J gene TRBJ1-5; 7 bases are shared with TRBD1. The CDR3 runs 14 residues. Trimming removed 6 bases from V and 5 bases from J; junction bases left unmatched: 7. Germline V gives CDR1 MDHEN, CDR2 SYDVKM. CDR3 in amino acids: CASRGQFVDQPQHF. The CDR3 region has the DNA TGTGCCAGCAGGGGACAGTTTGTGGATCAGCCCCAGCATTTT.

The chain employs TRBV12-5 and TRBJ2-5, with D perhaps matching TRBD1 (5 bases). From germline, CDR1 is LGHNT and CDR2 FRNRAP. The CDR3 contains 15 residues. V dropped 0 bases and J dropped 2 bases, with 10 bases sitting between them. As DNA, the CDR3 is TGTGCTAGTGGTTTGGTATGGCAGGGTCAAGAGACCCAGTACTTC. This sequence encodes CASGLVWQGQETQYF.

This clone has a count of ten or more. The chain has TRBV18 and TRBJ1-1; no clear D gene. Trimming pared 1 base from V and 0 bases from J, leaving 9 bases between. Germline CDR1 KGHSH, CDR2 LQKENI. This CDR3 is built from 15 residues. The CDR3 region has the DNA TGTGCCAGCTCACCACAGAACAGCATGAACACTGAAGCTTTCTTT. Translating gives CASSPQNSMNTEAFF. Looking up the rest from reference TRBV18 and TRBJ1-1 gives the full variable domain: NAGVMQNPRHLVRRRGQEARLRCSPMKGHSHVYWYRQLPEEGLKFMVYLQKENIIDESGMPKERFSAEFPKEGPSILRIQQVVRGDSAAYFCASSPQNSMNTEAFFGQGTRLTVV.

This chain joins TRBV2 and TRBJ1-5; 8 bases line up with TRBD1. From germline, CDR1 is SNHLY and CDR2 FYNNEI. The J segment lost 1 base and the V segment lost 6 bases, leaving 2 bases of the junction unmatched. The CDR3 consists of 14 residues. The CDR3 here is CASSWTGSNQPQHF. The CDR3 region has the DNA TGTGCCAGCAGCTGGACAGGGAGCAATCAGCCCCAGCATTTT. The complete variable domain, with remaining parts taken from reference TRBV2 and TRBJ1-5, reads EPEVTQTPSHQVTQMGQEVILRCVPISNHLYFYWYRQILGQKVEFLVSFYNNEISEKSEIFDDQFSVERPDGSNFTLKIRSTKLEDSAMYFCASSWTGSNQPQHFGDGTRLSIL.

This chain joins TRBV5-5 and TRBJ2-7; D is ambiguous. The CDR3 has 13 residues. Trimming cost V 0 bases and J 1 base, with 5 bases left between them. Germline CDR1 is SGHKS and CDR2 is YYEKEE (reference sequence). CDR3 coding DNA: TGTGCCAGCAGCTTGGACATTTCCTACGAGCAGTACTTC. The encoded protein is CASSLDISYEQYF.

J is TRBJ1-2 and V is TRBV28; tentative D call: TRBD1 (6 bases). V was shortened by 4 bases and J by 2 bases, with 23 bases between the two germline ends. The CDR3 is 18 residues long. The germline CDR1 and CDR2 sequences are MDHEN and SYDVKM. In DNA, the CDR3 is TGTGCCAGCAGTTGGACTCGGGAACAGGGCGCGACCAACTATGGCTACACCTTC. This gives the protein CASSWTREQGATNYGYTF.

The chain couples TRBV6-4 to TRBJ2-7, with D unresolved. V dropped 10 bases and J dropped 2 bases, with 15 bases sitting between them. CDR3 length equals 13 residues. From germline, CDR1 is MRHNA and CDR2 SNTAGT. The CDR3 nucleotides are TGTGCCACGACCGACATGGTTACCTACGAGCAGTACGTC. Residues: CATTDMVTYEQYV.

The V call is TRBV27, the J call TRBJ1-6; no clear D. CDR3 length equals 13 residues. Between the trimmed V and J ends, which lost 8 bases and 2 bases, there was a span of 7 bases. The V gene's germline CDR1 is MNHEY and CDR2 SMNVEV (reference sequence). CDR3 in DNA: TGTGCCAGCCGCGTTACCTATAATTCACCCCTCCACTTT. Translation gives CASRVTYNSPLHF.

The chain employs TRBV7-3 and TRBJ1-1, with D unresolved. CDR1 and CDR2 (germline): SGHTA, FQGTGA. V lost 5 bases, J lost 1 base, and 8 bases lay in between. The CDR3 extends over 13 amino acids. The CDR3 region is CASSTYRNTEAFF. In nucleotides, the CDR3 is TGTGCCAGCAGCACTTATCGGAACACTGAAGCTTTCTTT.

CDR3 region: CASSRLAGVRELFF. The DNA of the CDR3 is TGTGCCAGCAGCCGACTAGCGGGGGTGCGGGAGCTGTTTTTT. The V gene is TRBV11-2, the J gene TRBJ2-2; 12 bases are shared with TRBD2. The CDR3 has 14 amino acids. V dropped 5 bases and J dropped 9; count of bases not matched to a gene: 4. Germline CDR1 SGHAT, CDR2 FQNNGV.